This TCR beta chain was recovered during a study of cytomegalovirus exposure and HLA in healthy donors. Notes on this clone: Antigen specificity is unknown.

Whole-study findings and limits: Some public TCRs appeared in many individuals, while most sequences were rare. One cluster of highly shared sequence variants probably arose as a sequencing artifact. Because they were indistinguishable, some V segments, including TRBV6-2 and TRBV6-3, were excluded. Investigators reported 164 TCR beta chains as tied to cytomegalovirus.

In germline, CDR1 is SGHNT, CDR2 YYREEE (reference sequence). Trimming took off 2 bases at V and 0 bases at J, with 9 bases between the two ends. CDR3 length: 14 amino acids. Vbeta (60) and Jbeta (13) primers were used in the PCR. Here immunoSEQ multiplex PCR was the method, and the copy in TCRdb shows in-frame clones only, minus some. The table shows about 95,000 clones, with less than 80% occurring only once. Sequencing input: PBMCs. V is TRBV5-4 and J is TRBJ2-7; a weak D match, TRBD1 (5 bases). The TCR originated in a woman between 40 and 55 years old in good health and CMV-seropositive. CDR3: CASSFSTGSYEQYF. CDR3 sequence (DNA): TGTGCCAGCAGCTTTTCCACAGGCTCCTACGAGCAGTACTTC.